Shown below are 23 T cell receptor beta chains from a single sample sequenced in a study of blood T cell repertoires in COVID-19. Clones were sequenced by immunoSEQ multiplex PCR, and TCRdb holds only the in-frame ones, with some missing. The sample shows 100,000 to 150,000 clones, approximately 81% of them seen only once. Input material: peripheral blood. These receptors were taken from a man between 60 and 70 years old with acute or convalescent COVID-19.

V usage is TRBV29-1 and J usage is TRBJ2-7, with TRBD1 matching 7 bases. Losses at the gene ends were 4 bases for V and 5 bases for J; bases not matched to a gene: 5. Germline loops: CDR1 SQVTM, CDR2 ANQGSEA. This CDR3 region has 12 residues. For the CDR3, the DNA is TGCAGCGTTGGCAGGGGGATTCACGAGCAGTACTTC. Its translation is CSVGRGIHEQYF.

The chain links TRBV18 to TRBJ2-1; perhaps TRBD2 as D (5 bases). CDR3 length: 14 residues. CDR1 is KGHSH, CDR2 LQKENI, per germline. The V end was cut by 0 bases, the J end by 7 bases, with 10 bases between. CDR3 nucleotide sequence: TGTGCCAGCTCACCACCAGCAGCGGTTAATGAGCAGTTCTTC. Protein sequence: CASSPPAAVNEQFF. The full variable domain, rest sourced from reference TRBV18 and TRBJ2-1, is NAGVMQNPRHLVRRRGQEARLRCSPMKGHSHVYWYRQLPEEGLKFMVYLQKENIIDESGMPKERFSAEFPKEGPSILRIQQVVRGDSAAYFCASSPPAAVNEQFFGPGTRLTVL.

The chain is built from TRBV18 and TRBJ2-5; 11 bases are a match to TRBD1. V lost 3 bases, J lost 2 bases, and 2 bases stayed unmatched. There are 15 residues in the CDR3. Germline CDR1 and CDR2: KGHSH and LQKENI. Here the CDR3 reads CASSPGTGGQETQYF. The CDR3 DNA follows: TGTGCCAGCTCACCCGGGACAGGGGGACAAGAGACCCAGTACTTC. The variable domain in full, with the rest retrieved from reference TRBV18 and TRBJ2-5, is NAGVMQNPRHLVRRRGQEARLRCSPMKGHSHVYWYRQLPEEGLKFMVYLQKENIIDESGMPKERFSAEFPKEGPSILRIQQVVRGDSAAYFCASSPGTGGQETQYFGPGTRLLVL.

The rearrangement joins TRBV3-1 (or the pseudogene TRBV3-2) to TRBJ1-1; D call uncertain. V lost 6 bases and J 4 bases, leaving 12 bases between the germline ends. Germline V CDR1 and CDR2: LGHDT, YNNKEL (reference sequence). The CDR3 has 13 amino acids. The CDR3 loop reads CASSTVVGTEAFF. The CDR3 coding sequence is TGTGCCAGCAGTACGGTGGTCGGCACTGAAGCTTTCTTT.

The chain has TRBV18 and TRBJ2-1, with 7 bases lining up with TRBD2. The CDR3 has 13 residues. The junction had 12 bases not matched to a gene; V was cut back by 5 bases and J by 14 bases. CDR1 is KGHSH, CDR2 LQKENI, per germline. CDR3 sequence (DNA): TGTGCCAGCTCAGCATTTGGGGGGGAGGCCGAGTTCTTC. Protein sequence: CASSAFGGEAEFF.

As regards this clone: Other DNA sequences in the sample encode the same CDR3. The chain uses TRBV30 and TRBJ1-1, with D perhaps matching TRBD1 (6 bases). The CDR3 is 13 amino acids. V dropped 0 bases and J dropped 2 bases, with 7 bases sitting between them. Germline V gene sequence: CDR1 GTSNPN, CDR2 SVGIG (reference sequence). The CDR3 DNA follows: TGTGCCTGGAGTGTACAGGGTAACACTGAAGCTTTCTTT. Translating it yields CAWSVQGNTEAFF.

The chain recombines TRBV7-3 with TRBJ2-1; D might be TRBD2 (6 bases). Trimming shortened V by 5 bases and J by 13 bases, and 15 bases separated the two germline ends. The germline V gene has CDR1 SGHTA and CDR2 FQGTGA. This CDR3 comprises 12 residues. The CDR3 sequence: CASSTPGVPQFF. The DNA of the CDR3 is TGTGCCAGCAGCACACCGGGGGTCCCCCAGTTCTTC.

This clone was recorded a few times. The chain is built from TRBV6-1 and TRBJ1-5; TRBD1 aligns across 7 bases. CDR1 is MNHNS, CDR2 SASEGT, per germline. V shed 1 base, J shed 0 bases, and the junction held 9 bases outside the gene matches. CDR3 size: 18 residues. The CDR3 spells CASSEVVTGYFSNQPQHF. CDR3 sequence (DNA): TGTGCCAGCAGTGAAGTAGTGACAGGGTACTTTAGCAATCAGCCCCAGCATTTT.

V gene TRBV19 combines with J gene TRBJ2-5, with no clear D. V was trimmed by 5 bases and J by 1 base, leaving 8 bases between them. CDR3 length: 13 amino acids. Germline V gives CDR1 LNHDA, CDR2 SQIVND (reference sequence). For the CDR3, the DNA is TGTGCCAGTAGTTTCAGGCTCCAAGAGACCCAGTACTTC. Its protein product is CASSFRLQETQYF.

This clone was seen just once. This chain connects TRBV7-3 to TRBJ1-5; D gene unclear. The CDR3 spans 15 residues. The germline V and J ends were trimmed by 1 base and 6 bases, with 13 bases remaining between them. Germline loops: CDR1 SGHTA, CDR2 FQGTGA. For the CDR3, the DNA is TGTGCCAGCAGCTTAAGATTCCGGGGAGGTCAGCCCCAGCATTTT. It encodes CASSLRFRGGQPQHF.

The chain carries TRBV14 and TRBJ1-2; D is uncertain. Germline V gives CDR1 SGHDN, CDR2 FVKESK. The CDR3 spans 13 residues. Trimming took 1 base from V and 8 from J, leaving 11 bases between them. The CDR3 protein is CASSQGRATGYTF. The DNA for the CDR3 is TGTGCCAGCAGCCAAGGGAGGGCAACGGGCTACACCTTC.

V usage is TRBV5-6 and J usage is TRBJ1-1; weak D call: TRBD1 (6 bases). Per the germline V gene, CDR1 is SGHDT and CDR2 is YYEEEE. The CDR3 extends over 16 amino acids. V was trimmed by 2 bases and J by 4 bases, leaving 18 bases between them. The CDR3, as DNA: TGTGCCAGCAGCTTACCGGGACAAGGGGTGCGCACTGAAGCTTTCTTT. Translating it yields CASSLPGQGVRTEAFF.

The V and J genes are TRBV6-5 and TRBJ2-3; 9 bases agree with TRBD1. The CDR3 spans 15 residues. Germline CDR1 and CDR2: MNHEY and SVGAGI. J gave up 3 bases and V 8 bases, and 9 bases lay outside the gene matches. The CDR3 spells CASSRTGAGTDTQYF. CDR3 nucleotide sequence: TGTGCCAGCTCCCGGACAGGGGCCGGGACAGATACGCAGTATTTT.

The chain carries TRBV24-1 and TRBJ1-5; D perhaps matches TRBD1 (6 bases). Trimming took 9 bases from V and 3 from J, leaving 11 bases between them. The germline gives CDR1 KGHDR, CDR2 SFDVKD. This CDR3 has 13 residues. In DNA form, the CDR3 reads TGTGCCACCGAGGGGGGGCTCAATCAGCCCCAGCATTTT. Translation: CATEGGLNQPQHF.

The chain carries TRBV15 and TRBJ2-1; 8 nucleotides match TRBD2. The trim removed 11 bases at V and 0 bases at J, leaving 3 bases unmatched. This CDR3 has 13 residues. In germline, CDR1 is LNHNV, CDR2 YYDKDF (reference sequence). The CDR3 reads CAASGGSYNEQFF. In nucleotides, the CDR3 is TGTGCCGCGAGCGGGGGCTCCTACAATGAGCAGTTCTTC.

In its sample, this clone was seen a few times. The chain links TRBV5-1 to TRBJ1-2; TRBD1 matches at 8 bases. Trimming took 0 bases from V and 3 from J; bases not matched to a gene: 4. This CDR3 region has 15 residues. The germline gives CDR1 SGHRS, CDR2 YFSETQ. The CDR3 sequence: CASSLGDRPDYGYTF. As DNA, the CDR3 is TGCGCCAGCAGCTTGGGGGACAGGCCCGACTATGGCTACACCTTC.

This clone was detected only once. The chain has TRBV19 and TRBJ2-7; D is uncertain. V lost 1 base and J 3 bases, leaving 7 bases between the germline ends. The CDR3 has 13 residues. In germline, CDR1 is LNHDA, CDR2 SQIVND (reference sequence). CDR3 DNA: TGTGCCAGTAGTATAGCCCCCTACTACGAGCAGTACTTC. Its protein is CASSIAPYYEQYF.

The rearrangement links TRBV12-3 or TRBV12-4 to TRBJ2-4; D gene unclear. This CDR3 spans 13 amino acids. Trimming took off 0 bases at V and 2 bases at J, with 2 bases between the two ends. DNA for the CDR3: TGTGCCAGCAGTTTAGCCTCCAAAAACATTCAGTACTTC. It specifies CASSLASKNIQYF.

V and J are TRBV5-4 and TRBJ2-5; the match to TRBD1 covers 9 bases. The CDR3 is made up of 14 amino acids. Germline CDR1 SGHNT, CDR2 YYREEE (reference sequence). J was trimmed by 3 bases and V by 0 bases; bases with no gene match: 0. The CDR3 DNA sequence: TGTGCCAGCAGCTTGGGGGACAGGGAAGAGACCCAGTACTTC. Translated, it gives CASSLGDREETQYF.

The chain combines TRBV19 with TRBJ2-2, with TRBD2 identical over 9 bases. In germline, CDR1 is LNHDA, CDR2 SQIVND (reference sequence). Unmatched junction bases numbered 8, after V lost 3 bases and J lost 0 bases. The CDR3 is made up of 18 amino acids. CDR3 amino acids: CASSISSGTFANTGELFF. CDR3 nucleotide sequence: TGTGCCAGTAGTATTTCTAGCGGGACGTTCGCGAACACCGGGGAGCTGTTTTTT.

This chain connects TRBV19 to TRBJ1-3; 10 bases are a match to TRBD1. CDR1 LNHDA and CDR2 SQIVND come from the germline V gene (reference sequence). The CDR3 has 13 residues. The junction had 5 bases not matched to a gene; V was cut back by 9 bases and J by 6 bases. CDR3 nucleotides: TGTGCCAGCAGGGACAGGGGTACAAACACCATATATTTT. Translating it yields CASRDRGTNTIYF.

The chain links TRBV30 to TRBJ2-3; 7 positions agree with TRBD2. The CDR3 extends over 13 amino acids. Germline V CDR1 and CDR2: GTSNPN, SVGIG (reference sequence). The ends lost 5 bases at V and 2 bases at J; junction bases unmatched: 4. The CDR3 DNA follows: TGTGCCTGGGCTAGCGGAGTCACAGATACGCAGTATTTT. It codes for CAWASGVTDTQYF.

This chain connects TRBV28 to TRBJ2-1; the match to TRBD1 covers 10 bases. This CDR3 has 15 amino acids. V trimming: 1 base; J trimming: 9 bases; junction bases outside the gene matches: 6. The germline V gene encodes CDR1 MDHEN and CDR2 SYDVKM. CDR3 DNA sequence: TGTGCCAGCAGTTTATTTGGGACAGGGGCACTTGAGCAGTTCTTC. Its translation is CASSLFGTGALEQFF. The whole variable domain, filled in from reference TRBV28 and TRBJ2-1, reads DVKVTQSSRYLVKRTGEKVFLECVQDMDHENMFWYRQDPGLGLRLIYFSYDVKMKEKGDIPEGYSVSREKKERFSLILESASTNQTSMYLCASSLFGTGALEQFFGPGTRLTVL.